The clone carrying this TCR beta chain turned up a few times. Its antigen is still unknown. The data belong to a study of shared clonotypes between healthy human individuals. Germline assignment: CDR1 LNHDA and CDR2 SQIVND (reference sequence). V shed 3 bases and J shed 0 bases, with 9 bases lying between them. The length of the CDR3 is 16 residues. Sequencing used immunoSEQ multiplex PCR; TCRdb keeps in-frame clones, though not all of them. In the table there are fewer than 850,000 clones, more than 70% of which are singletons. Study-level findings and limits: Generation probabilities of non-shared clonotypes were lower (relative to those shared by all four donors). Naive subsets typically showed greater estimated richness than memory subsets. Clonotype sharing among donors, it was expected, would be affected by sequencing depth.

The source of this sequence is a woman younger than 45 in good health. The chain has TRBV19 and TRBJ2-6; TRBD2 might be the D (6 bases). The sample taken for sequencing was memory CD4+ T cells sorted from blood. Subset: CD45RA-negative fraction. The CDR3 here is CASSISGVSGANVLTF. CDR3 DNA sequence: TGTGCCAGTAGTATTTCGGGAGTCTCTGGGGCCAACGTCCTGACTTTC.